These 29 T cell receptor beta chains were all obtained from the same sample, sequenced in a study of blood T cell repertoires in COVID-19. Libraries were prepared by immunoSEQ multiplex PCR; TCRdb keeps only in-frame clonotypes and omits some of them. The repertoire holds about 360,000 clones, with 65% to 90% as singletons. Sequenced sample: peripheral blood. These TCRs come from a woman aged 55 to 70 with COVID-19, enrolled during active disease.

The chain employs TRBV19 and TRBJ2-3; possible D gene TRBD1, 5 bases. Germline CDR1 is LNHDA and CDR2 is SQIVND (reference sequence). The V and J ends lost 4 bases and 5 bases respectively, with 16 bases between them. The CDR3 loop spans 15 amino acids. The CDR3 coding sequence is TGTGCCAGTAGTACCCTTGGCAGGGTCGGAGATACGCAGTATTTT. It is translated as CASSTLGRVGDTQYF.

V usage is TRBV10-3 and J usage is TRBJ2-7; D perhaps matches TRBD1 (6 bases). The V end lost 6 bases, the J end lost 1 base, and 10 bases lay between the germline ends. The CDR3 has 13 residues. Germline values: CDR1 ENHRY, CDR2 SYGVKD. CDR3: CAIRGTSSYEQYF. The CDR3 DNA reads TGTGCCATCAGGGGGACATCTTCCTACGAGCAGTACTTC.

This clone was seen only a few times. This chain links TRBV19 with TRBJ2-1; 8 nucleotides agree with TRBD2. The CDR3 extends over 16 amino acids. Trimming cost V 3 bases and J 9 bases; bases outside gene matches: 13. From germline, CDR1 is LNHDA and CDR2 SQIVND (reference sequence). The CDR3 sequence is CASSIRRGAPSAEQFF. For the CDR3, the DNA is TGTGCCAGTAGTATTCGGCGGGGGGCCCCCTCAGCTGAGCAGTTCTTC.

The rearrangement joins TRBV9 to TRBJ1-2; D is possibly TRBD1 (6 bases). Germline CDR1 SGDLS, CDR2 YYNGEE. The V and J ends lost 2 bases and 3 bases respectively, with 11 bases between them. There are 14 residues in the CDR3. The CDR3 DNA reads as TGTGCCAGCAGCGTTACAGGGAATTACTATGGCTACACCTTC. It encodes CASSVTGNYYGYTF.

The CDR3 here is CASSVVVGGLTDTQYF. In DNA form, the CDR3 reads TGTGCCAGCAGTGTCGTAGTGGGGGGACTCACAGATACGCAGTATTTT. The genes are TRBV2 and TRBJ2-3; D possibly corresponds to TRBD2 (6 bases). Trimming stripped 4 bases from V and 2 bases from J, with 16 bases between. The germline CDR1 and CDR2 sequences are SNHLY and FYNNEI. The CDR3 sequence is 16 residues long.

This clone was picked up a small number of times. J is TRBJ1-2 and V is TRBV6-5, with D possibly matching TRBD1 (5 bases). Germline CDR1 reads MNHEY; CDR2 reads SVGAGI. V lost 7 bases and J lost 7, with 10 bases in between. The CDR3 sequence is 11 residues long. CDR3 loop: CASNAGFGYTF. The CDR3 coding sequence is TGTGCCAGCAATGCAGGGTTTGGCTACACCTTC.

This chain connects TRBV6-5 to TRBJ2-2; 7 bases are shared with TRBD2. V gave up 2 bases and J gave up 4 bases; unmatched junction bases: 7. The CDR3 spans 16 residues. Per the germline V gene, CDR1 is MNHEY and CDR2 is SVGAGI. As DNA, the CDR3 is TGTGCCAGCAGTTACCCCGGTGGGGGGGTCACCGGGGAGCTGTTTTTT. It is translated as CASSYPGGGVTGELFF.

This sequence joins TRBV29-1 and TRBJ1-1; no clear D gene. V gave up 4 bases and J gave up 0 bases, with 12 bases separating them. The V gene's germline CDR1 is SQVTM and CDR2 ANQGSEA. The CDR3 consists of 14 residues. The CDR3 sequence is CSVVPQTMNTEAFF. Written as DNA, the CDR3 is TGCAGCGTTGTCCCACAGACAATGAACACTGAAGCTTTCTTT.

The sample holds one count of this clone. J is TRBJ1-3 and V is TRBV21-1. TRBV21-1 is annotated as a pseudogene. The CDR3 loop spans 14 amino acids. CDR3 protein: CASSKENGGNTIYF. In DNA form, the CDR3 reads TGTGCCAGCAGCAAAGAAAACGGTGGAAACACCATATATTTT.

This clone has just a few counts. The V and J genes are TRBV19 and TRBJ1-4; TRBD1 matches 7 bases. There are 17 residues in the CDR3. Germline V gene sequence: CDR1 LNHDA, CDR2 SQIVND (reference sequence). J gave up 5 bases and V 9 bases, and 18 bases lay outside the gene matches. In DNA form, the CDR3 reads TGTGCCAGCTCTCGACAGGGTTCTTCACTAGTAAATGAAAAACTGTTTTTT. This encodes CASSRQGSSLVNEKLFF.

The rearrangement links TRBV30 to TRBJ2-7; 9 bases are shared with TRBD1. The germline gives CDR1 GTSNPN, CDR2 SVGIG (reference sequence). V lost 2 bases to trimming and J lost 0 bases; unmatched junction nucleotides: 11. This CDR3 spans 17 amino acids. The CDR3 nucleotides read TGTGCCTGGAGTACGGGAATCGGGACAGGGAGCTCCTACGAGCAGTACTTC. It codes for CAWSTGIGTGSSYEQYF.

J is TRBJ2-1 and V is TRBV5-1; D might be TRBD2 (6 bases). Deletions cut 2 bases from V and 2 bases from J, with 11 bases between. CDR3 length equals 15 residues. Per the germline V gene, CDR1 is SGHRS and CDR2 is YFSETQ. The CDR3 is CASSLGRTTYNEQFF. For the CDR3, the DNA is TGCGCCAGCAGCTTAGGCAGGACTACCTACAATGAGCAGTTCTTC.

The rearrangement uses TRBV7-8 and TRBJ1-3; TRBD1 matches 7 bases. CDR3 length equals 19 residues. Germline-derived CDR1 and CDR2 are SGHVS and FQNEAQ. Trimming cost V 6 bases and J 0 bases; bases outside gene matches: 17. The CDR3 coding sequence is TGTGCCAGCAGACCAGACAGGGTACGGACCTCAGACTCTGGAAACACCATATATTTT. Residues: CASRPDRVRTSDSGNTIYF.

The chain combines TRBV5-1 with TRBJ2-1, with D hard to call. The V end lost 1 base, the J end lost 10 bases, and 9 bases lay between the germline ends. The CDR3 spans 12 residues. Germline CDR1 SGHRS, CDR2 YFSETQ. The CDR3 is CASSLQQSEQFF. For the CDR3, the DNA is TGCGCCAGCAGCTTGCAACAGTCCGAGCAGTTCTTC.

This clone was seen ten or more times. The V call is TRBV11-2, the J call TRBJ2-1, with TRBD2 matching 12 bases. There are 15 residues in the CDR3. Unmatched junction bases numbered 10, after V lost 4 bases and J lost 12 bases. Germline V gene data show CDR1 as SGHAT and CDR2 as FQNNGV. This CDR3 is CASSSRTSGASRQFF. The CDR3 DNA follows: TGTGCCAGCAGCTCCCGGACTAGCGGGGCGAGTCGGCAGTTCTTC.

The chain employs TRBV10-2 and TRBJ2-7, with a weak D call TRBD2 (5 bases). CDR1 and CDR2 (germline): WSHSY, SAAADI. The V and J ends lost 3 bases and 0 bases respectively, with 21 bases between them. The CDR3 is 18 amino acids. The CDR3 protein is CASSDPGRAPTFSYEQYF. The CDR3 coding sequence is TGCGCCAGCAGTGATCCCGGGCGGGCGCCGACCTTCTCCTACGAGCAGTACTTC.

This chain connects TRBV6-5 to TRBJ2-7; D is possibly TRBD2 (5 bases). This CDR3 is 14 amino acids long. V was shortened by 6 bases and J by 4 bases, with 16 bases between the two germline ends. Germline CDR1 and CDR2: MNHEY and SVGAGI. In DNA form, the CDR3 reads TGTGCCAGCAGCTCCGGGAATGAGTTATACGAGCAGTACTTC. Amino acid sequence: CASSSGNELYEQYF.

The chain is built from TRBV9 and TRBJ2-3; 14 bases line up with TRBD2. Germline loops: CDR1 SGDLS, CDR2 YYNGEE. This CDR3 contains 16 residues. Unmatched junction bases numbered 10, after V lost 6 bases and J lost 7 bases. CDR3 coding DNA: TGTGCCAGCACTCCCGGACTAGCGGGGGGTCGTTATACGCAGTATTTT. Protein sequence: CASTPGLAGGRYTQYF.

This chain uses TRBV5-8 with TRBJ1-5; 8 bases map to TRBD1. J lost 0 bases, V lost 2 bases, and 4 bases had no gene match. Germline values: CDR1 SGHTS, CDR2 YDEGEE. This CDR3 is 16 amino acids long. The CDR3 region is CASSFGTGDSNQPQHF. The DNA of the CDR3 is TGTGCCAGCAGCTTCGGGACAGGAGATAGCAATCAGCCCCAGCATTTT.

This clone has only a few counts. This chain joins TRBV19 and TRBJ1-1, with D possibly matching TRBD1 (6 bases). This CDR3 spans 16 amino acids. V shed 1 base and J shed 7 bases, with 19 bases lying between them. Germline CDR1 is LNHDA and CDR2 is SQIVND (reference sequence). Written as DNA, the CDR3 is TGTGCCAGTAGTATAGTCGTCTCCTCAGTCAGGGGTGAAGCTTTCTTT. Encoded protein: CASSIVVSSVRGEAFF.

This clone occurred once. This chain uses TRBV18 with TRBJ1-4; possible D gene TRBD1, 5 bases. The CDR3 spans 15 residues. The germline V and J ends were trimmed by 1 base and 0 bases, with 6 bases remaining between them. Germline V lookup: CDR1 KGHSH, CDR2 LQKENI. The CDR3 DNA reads TGTGCCAGCTCACCACAGGGGACAACTAATGAAAAACTGTTTTTT. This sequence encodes CASSPQGTTNEKLFF.

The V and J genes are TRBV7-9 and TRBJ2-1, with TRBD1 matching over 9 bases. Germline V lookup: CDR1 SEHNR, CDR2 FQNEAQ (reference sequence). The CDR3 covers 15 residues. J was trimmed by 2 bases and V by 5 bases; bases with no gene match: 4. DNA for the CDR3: TGTGCCAGCAGCGACGGGACAGGGCCCTACAATGAGCAGTTCTTC. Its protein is CASSDGTGPYNEQFF.

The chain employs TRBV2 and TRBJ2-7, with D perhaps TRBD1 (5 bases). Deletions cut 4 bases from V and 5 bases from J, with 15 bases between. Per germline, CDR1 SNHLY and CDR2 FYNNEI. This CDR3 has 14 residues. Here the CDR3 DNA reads TGTGCCAGCAGTGTATACGTGGGGCCCCACGAGCAGTACTTC. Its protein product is CASSVYVGPHEQYF.

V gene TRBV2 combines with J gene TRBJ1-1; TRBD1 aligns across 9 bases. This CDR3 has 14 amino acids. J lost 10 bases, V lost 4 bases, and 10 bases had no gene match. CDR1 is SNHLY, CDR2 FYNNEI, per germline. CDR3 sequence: CASSAGTGLPVAFF. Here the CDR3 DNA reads TGTGCCAGCAGTGCCGGGACAGGGTTACCGGTAGCTTTCTTT.

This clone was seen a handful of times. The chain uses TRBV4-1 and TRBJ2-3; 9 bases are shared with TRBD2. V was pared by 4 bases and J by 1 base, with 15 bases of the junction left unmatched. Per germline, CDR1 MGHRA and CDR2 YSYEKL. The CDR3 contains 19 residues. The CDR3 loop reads CASSPAGIAGASGTDTQYF. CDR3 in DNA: TGCGCCAGCAGCCCGGCGGGAATAGCGGGGGCCTCCGGCACAGATACGCAGTATTTT.

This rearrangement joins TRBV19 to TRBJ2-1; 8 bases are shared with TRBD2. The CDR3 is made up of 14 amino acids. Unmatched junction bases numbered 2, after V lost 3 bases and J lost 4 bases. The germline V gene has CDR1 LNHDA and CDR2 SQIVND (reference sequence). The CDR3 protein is CASSIGGEYNEQFF. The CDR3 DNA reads TGTGCCAGTAGTATCGGGGGGGAGTACAATGAGCAGTTCTTC.

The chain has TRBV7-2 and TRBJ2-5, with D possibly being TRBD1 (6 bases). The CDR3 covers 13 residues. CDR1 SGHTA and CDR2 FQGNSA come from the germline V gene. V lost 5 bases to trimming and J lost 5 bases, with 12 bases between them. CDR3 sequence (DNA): TGTGCCAGCAGCCCAGGGGAACGGGAGACCCAGTACTTC. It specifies CASSPGERETQYF.

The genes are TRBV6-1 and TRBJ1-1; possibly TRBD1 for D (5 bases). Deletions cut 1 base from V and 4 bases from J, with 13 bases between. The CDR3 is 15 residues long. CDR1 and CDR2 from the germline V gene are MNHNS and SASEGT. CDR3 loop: CASSEVGRGGTEAFF. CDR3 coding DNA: TGTGCCAGCAGTGAAGTCGGTCGGGGGGGCACTGAAGCTTTCTTT.

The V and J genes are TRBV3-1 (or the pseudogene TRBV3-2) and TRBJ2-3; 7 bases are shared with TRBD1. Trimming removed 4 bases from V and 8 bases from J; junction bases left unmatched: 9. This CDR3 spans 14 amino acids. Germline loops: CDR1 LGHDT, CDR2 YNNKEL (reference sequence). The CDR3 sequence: CASSPGTASVTQYF. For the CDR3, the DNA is TGTGCCAGCAGCCCTGGGACAGCCTCGGTTACGCAGTATTTT.